Listed below are T cell receptor beta chains from one sample, sequenced in a study of CD8+CD57+ T cells in acquired aplastic anemia. Using its own MiXCR run on the reads, TCRdb lists one record per CDR3 protein. The table includes approximately 59,000 distinct CDR3 sequences, around 50% detected once. Input material: sorted CD4+, CD8+, or CD8+CD57+ T cells (not recorded which) from PBMCs. All receptors come from a human donor with aplastic anemia. Both conserved end residues are part of each CDR3. Each record gives: V gene, J gene, CDR3 protein.

V: TRBV11-2; J: TRBJ2-7; CDR3: CASCLEGWGEQYF
V: TRBV12-3/TRBV12-4; J: TRBJ2-7; CDR3: CASSFRRLGTGDYEQYF
V: TRBV9; J: TRBJ2-5; CDR3: CASSVARQETQYF
V: TRBV9; J: TRBJ1-2; CDR3: CASSVGGNPGSHYGYTF
V: TRBV4-3; J: TRBJ1-6; CDR3: CASSQAGRENSPLHF
V: TRBV10-3; J: TRBJ2-7; CDR3: CAISETRTGTGGYEQYF
V: TRBV20-1; J: TRBJ2-7; CDR3: CSARPGGNEQYF
V: TRBV24-1; J: TRBJ2-6; CDR3: CATRPAGANVLTF
V: TRBV5-4; J: TRBJ2-7; CDR3: CASSEVGASSPYEQYF
V: TRBV5-1; J: TRBJ2-1; CDR3: CASSLDQGSEYNEQFF
V: TRBV11-1; J: TRBJ2-1; CDR3: CASSESGDLNEQFF
V: TRBV9; J: TRBJ1-1; CDR3: CASSVISGVNTEAFF
V: TRBV2; J: TRBJ1-1; CDR3: CASSGQGTGEAFF
V: TRBV6-1; J: TRBJ1-5; CDR3: CASSADGYLPNQPQHF
V: TRBV6-1; J: TRBJ2-7; CDR3: CASSTTGSSYEQYF
V: TRBV7-9; J: TRBJ1-6; CDR3: CASSLGTSENSPLHF
V: TRBV6-6; J: TRBJ1-5; CDR3: CASSYSLGHQPQHF
V: TRBV12-3/TRBV12-4; J: TRBJ1-1; CDR3: CASSPWDRNTEAFF
V: TRBV6-5; J: TRBJ2-6; CDR3: CASSYYSGANVLTF
V: TRBV7-3; J: TRBJ2-5; CDR3: CASMDRAGETQYF
V: TRBV6-1; J: TRBJ2-3; CDR3: CASSKLAGGITGTQYF
V: TRBV19; J: TRBJ1-1; CDR3: CASSIRSRLNTEAFF
V: TRBV10-1; J: TRBJ1-1; CDR3: CASSESAGYAEAFF
V: TRBV6-5; J: TRBJ1-1; CDR3: CASSYREGRTEAFF
V: TRBV6-2/TRBV6-3; J: TRBJ1-1; CDR3: CASSYVRQGGLNTEDFF
V: TRBV14; J: TRBJ1-2; CDR3: CASSLGGFFFGYTF
V: TRBV15; J: TRBJ1-1; CDR3: CATSWTVETEAFF